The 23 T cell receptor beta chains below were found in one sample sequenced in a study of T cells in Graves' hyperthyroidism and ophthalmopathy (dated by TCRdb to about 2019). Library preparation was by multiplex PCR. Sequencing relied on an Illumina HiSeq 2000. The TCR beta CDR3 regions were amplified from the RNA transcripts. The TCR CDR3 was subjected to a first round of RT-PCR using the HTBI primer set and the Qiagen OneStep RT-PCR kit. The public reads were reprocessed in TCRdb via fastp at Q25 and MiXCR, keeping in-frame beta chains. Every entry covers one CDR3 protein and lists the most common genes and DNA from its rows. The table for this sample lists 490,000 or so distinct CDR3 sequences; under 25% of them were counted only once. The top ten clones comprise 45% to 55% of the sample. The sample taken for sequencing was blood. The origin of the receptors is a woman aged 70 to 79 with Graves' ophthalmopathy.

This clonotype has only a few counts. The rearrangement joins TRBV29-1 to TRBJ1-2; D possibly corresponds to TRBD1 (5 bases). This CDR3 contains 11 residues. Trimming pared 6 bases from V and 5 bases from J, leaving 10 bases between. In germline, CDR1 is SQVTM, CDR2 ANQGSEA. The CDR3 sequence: CSVSRQYGYTF. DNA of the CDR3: TGCAGCGTATCGCGACAGTATGGCTACACCTTC.

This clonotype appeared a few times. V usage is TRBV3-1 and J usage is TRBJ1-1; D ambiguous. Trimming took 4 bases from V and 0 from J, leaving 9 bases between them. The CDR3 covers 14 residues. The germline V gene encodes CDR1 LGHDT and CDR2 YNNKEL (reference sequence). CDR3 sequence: CASSRLDMNTEAFF. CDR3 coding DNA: TGTGCCAGCAGCCGGCTAGATATGAACACTGAAGCTTTCTTT.

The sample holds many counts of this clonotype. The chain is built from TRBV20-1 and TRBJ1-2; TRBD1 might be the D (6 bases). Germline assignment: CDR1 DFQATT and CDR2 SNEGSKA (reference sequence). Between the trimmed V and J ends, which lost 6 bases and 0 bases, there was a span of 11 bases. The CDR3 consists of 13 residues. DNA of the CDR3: TGCAGTGCACCAGGGACATCTAACTATGGCTACACCTTC. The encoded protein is CSAPGTSNYGYTF.

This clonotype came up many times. Here the CDR3 DNA reads TGTGCCAGTAGTTCGGACAGGGATGGTAATTCACCCCTCCACTTT. Its protein is CASSSDRDGNSPLHF. The V and J genes are TRBV19 and TRBJ1-6, with 8 positions matching TRBD1. The junction had 6 bases not matched to a gene; V was cut back by 5 bases and J by 6 bases. CDR3 length: 15 residues. The germline CDR1 and CDR2 sequences are LNHDA and SQIVND (reference sequence).

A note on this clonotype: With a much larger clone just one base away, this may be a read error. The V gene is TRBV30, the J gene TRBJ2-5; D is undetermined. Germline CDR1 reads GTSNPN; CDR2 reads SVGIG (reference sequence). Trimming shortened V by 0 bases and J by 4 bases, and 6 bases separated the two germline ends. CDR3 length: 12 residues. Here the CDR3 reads CAWSVKGETQYF. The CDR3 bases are TGTGCCTGGAGTGTAAAGGGAGAGACCCAGTACTTC.

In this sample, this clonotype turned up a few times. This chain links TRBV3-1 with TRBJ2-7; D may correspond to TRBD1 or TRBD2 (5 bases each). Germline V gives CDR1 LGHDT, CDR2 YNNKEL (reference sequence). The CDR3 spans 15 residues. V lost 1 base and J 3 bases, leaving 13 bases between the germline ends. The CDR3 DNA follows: TGTGCCAGCAGCCAAGTGTGGGGGAACCTCTACGAGCAGTACTTC. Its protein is CASSQVWGNLYEQYF.

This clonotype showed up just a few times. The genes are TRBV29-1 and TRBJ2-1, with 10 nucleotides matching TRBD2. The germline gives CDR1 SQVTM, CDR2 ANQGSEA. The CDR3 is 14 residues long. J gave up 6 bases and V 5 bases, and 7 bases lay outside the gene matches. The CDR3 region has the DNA TGCAGCGTTAGTAGGACTAGCGGTATCAATGAGCAGTTCTTC. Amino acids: CSVSRTSGINEQFF.

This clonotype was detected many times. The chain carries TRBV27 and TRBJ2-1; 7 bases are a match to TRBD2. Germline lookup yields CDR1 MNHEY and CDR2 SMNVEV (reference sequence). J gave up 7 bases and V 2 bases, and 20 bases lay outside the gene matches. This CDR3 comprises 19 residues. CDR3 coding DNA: TGTGCCAGCAGTTTAGAATGGACGGGGGGAGGACCCTTCTGGAATGAGCAGTTCTTC. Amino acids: CASSLEWTGGGPFWNEQFF.

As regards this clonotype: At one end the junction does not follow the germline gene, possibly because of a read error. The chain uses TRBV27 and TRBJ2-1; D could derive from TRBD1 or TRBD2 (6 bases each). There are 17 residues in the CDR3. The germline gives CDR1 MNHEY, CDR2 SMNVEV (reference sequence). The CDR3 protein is CASSLSRQEGYYNEQFF. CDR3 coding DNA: TGTGCCAGCAGTCTATCACGACAGGAGGGTTACTACAATGAGCAGTTCTTC.

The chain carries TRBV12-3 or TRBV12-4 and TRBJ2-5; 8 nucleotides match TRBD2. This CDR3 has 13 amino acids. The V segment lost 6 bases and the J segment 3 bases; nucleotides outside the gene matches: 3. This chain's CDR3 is CASRLSGEETQYF. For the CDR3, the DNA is TGTGCCAGCAGGCTTAGCGGGGAAGAGACCCAGTACTTC.

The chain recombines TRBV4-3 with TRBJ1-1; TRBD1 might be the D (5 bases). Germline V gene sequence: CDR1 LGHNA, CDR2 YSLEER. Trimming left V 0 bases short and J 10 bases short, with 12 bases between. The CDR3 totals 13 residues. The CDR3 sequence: CASSQDVLGGAFF. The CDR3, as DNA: TGCGCCAGCAGCCAAGACGTCCTGGGGGGAGCTTTCTTT.

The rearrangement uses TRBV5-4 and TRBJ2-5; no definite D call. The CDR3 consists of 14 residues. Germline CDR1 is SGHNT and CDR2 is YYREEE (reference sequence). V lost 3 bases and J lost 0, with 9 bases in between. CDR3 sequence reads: CASSSDLYQETQYF. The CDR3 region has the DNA TGTGCCAGCAGCTCCGACCTATACCAAGAGACCCAGTACTTC.

In DNA form, the CDR3 reads TGTGCCACCAGTGATTTTATAGGGGGTGAGCAGTTCTTC. As protein: CATSDFIGGEQFF. V gene TRBV7-2 combines with J gene TRBJ2-1; D is possibly TRBD1 (6 bases). CDR1 and CDR2 from the germline V gene are SGHTA and FQGNSA. The V end lost 10 bases, the J end lost 9 bases, and 19 bases lay between the germline ends. The CDR3 runs 13 residues.

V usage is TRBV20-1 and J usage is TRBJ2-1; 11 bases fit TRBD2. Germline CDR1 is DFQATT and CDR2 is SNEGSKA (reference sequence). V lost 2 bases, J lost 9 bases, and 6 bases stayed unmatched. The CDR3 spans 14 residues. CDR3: CSARHSGRAVEQFF. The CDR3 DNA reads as TGCAGTGCTAGACATAGCGGGAGGGCCGTTGAGCAGTTCTTC.

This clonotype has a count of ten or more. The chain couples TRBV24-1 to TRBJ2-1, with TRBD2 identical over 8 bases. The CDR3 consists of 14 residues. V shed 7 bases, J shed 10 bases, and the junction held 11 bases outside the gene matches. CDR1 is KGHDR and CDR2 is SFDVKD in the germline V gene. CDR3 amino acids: CATRGASGRDEQFF. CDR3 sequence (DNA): TGTGCCACCAGGGGGGCGAGCGGGAGAGACGAGCAGTTCTTC.

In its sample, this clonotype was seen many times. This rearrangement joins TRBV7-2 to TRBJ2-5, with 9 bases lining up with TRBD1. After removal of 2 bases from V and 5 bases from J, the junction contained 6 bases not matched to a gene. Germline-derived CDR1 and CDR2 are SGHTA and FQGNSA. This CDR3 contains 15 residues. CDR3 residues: CASSLSTGGMETQYF. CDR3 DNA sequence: TGTGCCAGCAGCTTATCGACAGGGGGAATGGAGACCCAGTACTTC.

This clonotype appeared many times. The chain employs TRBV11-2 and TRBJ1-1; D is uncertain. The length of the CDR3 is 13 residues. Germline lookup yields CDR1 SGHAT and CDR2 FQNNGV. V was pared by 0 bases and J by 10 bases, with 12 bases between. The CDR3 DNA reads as TGTGCCAGCAGCTTAGATCGGAGTGGGGTAGCTTTCTTT. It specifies CASSLDRSGVAFF.

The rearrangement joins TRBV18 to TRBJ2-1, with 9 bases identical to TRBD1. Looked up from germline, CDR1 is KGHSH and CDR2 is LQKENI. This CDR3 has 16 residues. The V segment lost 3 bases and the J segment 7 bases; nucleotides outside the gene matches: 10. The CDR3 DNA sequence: TGTGCCAGCTCACCTGGCGACAGGGGGGCTGATAATGAGCAGTTCTTC. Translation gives CASSPGDRGADNEQFF. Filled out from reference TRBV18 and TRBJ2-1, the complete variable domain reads NAGVMQNPRHLVRRRGQEARLRCSPMKGHSHVYWYRQLPEEGLKFMVYLQKENIIDESGMPKERFSAEFPKEGPSILRIQQVVRGDSAAYFCASSPGDRGADNEQFFGPGTRLTVL.

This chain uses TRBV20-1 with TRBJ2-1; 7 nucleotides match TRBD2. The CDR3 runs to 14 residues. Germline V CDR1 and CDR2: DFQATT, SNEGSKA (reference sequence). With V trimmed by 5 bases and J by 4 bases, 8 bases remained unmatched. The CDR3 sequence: CSASLGSGYNEQFF. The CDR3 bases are TGCAGTGCTTCCCTGGGTAGCGGGTACAATGAGCAGTTCTTC.

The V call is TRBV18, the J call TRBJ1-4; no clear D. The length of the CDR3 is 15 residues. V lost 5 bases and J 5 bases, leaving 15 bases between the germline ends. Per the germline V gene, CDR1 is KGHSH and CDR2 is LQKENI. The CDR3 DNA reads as TGTGCCAGCTCATCCTGGACCGACGGGAATGAAAAACTGTTTTTT. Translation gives CASSSWTDGNEKLFF.

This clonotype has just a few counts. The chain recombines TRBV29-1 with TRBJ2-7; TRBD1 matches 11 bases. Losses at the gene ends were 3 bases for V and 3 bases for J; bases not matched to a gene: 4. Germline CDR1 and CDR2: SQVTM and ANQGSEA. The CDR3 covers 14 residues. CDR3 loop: CSVEPGTGGYEQYF. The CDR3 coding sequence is TGCAGCGTTGAGCCCGGGACAGGGGGCTACGAGCAGTACTTC.

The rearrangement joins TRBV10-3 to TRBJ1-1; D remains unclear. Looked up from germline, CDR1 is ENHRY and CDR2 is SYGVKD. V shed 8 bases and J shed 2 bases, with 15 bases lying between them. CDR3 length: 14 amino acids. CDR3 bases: TGTGCCATCGGGGAGGCCGGAAGAAACACTGAAGCTTTCTTT. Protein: CAIGEAGRNTEAFF.

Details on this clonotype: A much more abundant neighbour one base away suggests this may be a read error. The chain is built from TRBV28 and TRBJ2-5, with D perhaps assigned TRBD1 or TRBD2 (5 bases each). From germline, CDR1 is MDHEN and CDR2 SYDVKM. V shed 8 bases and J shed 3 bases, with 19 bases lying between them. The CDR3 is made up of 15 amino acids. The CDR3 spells CASGAGGAAEETQYF. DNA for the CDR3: TGTGCCAGCGGGGCAGGAGGCGCCGCGGAAGAGACCCAGTACTTC.